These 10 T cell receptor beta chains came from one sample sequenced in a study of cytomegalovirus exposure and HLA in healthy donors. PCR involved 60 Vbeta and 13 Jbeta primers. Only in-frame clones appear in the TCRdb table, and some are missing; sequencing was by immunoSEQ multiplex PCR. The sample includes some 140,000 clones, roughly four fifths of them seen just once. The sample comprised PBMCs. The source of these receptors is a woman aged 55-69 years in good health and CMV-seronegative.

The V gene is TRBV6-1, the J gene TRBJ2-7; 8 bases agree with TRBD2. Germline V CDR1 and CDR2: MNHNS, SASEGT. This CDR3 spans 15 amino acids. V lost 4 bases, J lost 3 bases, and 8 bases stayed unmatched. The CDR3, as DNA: TGTGCCAGCAGTGCTCGCGGGGGGACCGGCTACGAGCAGTACTTC. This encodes CASSARGGTGYEQYF.

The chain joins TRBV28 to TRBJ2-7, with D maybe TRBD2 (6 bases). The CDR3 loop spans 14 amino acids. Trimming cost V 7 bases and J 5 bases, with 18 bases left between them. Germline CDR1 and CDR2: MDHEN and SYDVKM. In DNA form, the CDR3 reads TGTGCCAGCAAACTCCGGGAGCGGGTCCACGAGCAGTACTTC. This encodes CASKLRERVHEQYF.

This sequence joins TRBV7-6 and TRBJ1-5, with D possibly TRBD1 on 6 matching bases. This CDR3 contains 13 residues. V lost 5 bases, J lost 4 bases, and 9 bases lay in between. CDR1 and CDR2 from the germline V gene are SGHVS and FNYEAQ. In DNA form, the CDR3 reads TGTGCCAGCAGCGCGAGGGGGAATCAGCCCCAGCATTTT. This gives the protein CASSARGNQPQHF.

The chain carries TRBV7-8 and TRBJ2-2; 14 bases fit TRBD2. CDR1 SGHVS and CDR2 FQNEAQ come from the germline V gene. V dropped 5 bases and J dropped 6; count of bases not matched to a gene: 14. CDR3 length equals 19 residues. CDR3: CASSPRTSGRPVMAGELFF. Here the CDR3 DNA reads TGTGCCAGCAGCCCCCGGACTAGCGGGAGGCCGGTAATGGCCGGGGAGCTGTTTTTT.

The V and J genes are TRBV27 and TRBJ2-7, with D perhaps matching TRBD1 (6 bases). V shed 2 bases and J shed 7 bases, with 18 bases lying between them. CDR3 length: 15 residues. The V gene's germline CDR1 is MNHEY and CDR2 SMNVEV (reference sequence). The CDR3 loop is CASSLHLTGMWEQYF. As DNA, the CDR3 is TGTGCCAGCAGTTTACACCTCACAGGGATGTGGGAGCAGTACTTC.

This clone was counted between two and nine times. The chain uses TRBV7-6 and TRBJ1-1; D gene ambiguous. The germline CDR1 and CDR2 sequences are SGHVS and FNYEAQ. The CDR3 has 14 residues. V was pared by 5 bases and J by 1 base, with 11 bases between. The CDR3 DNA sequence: TGTGCCAGCAGCCCCGGACTCGAGAACACTGAAGCTTTCTTT. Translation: CASSPGLENTEAFF.

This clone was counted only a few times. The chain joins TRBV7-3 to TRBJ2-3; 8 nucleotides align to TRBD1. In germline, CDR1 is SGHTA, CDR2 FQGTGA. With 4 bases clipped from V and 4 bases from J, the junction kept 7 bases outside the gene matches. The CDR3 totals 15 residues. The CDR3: CASSYSGGRSDTQYF. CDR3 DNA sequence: TGTGCCAGCAGCTATTCAGGGGGCCGGTCAGATACGCAGTATTTT.

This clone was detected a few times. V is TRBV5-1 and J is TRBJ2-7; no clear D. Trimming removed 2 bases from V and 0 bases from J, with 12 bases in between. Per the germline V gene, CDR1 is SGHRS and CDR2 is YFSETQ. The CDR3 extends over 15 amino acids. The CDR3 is CASSLPAASSYEQYF. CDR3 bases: TGCGCCAGCAGCTTACCCGCGGCGTCCTCCTACGAGCAGTACTTC.

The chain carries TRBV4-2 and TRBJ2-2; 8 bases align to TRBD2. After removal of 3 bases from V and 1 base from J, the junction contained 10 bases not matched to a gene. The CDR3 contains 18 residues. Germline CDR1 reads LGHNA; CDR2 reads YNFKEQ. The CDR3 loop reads CASSQGTSRDLNTGELFF. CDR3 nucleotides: TGTGCCAGCAGCCAGGGGACTAGTCGAGATTTGAACACCGGGGAGCTGTTTTTT.

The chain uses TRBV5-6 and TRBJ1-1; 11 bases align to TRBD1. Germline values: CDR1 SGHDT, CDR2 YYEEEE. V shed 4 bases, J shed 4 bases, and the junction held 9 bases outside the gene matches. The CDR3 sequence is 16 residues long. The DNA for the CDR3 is TGTGCCAGCAGCAAGGGACAGGGGGGCGGAATCACTGAAGCTTTCTTT. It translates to CASSKGQGGGITEAFF.